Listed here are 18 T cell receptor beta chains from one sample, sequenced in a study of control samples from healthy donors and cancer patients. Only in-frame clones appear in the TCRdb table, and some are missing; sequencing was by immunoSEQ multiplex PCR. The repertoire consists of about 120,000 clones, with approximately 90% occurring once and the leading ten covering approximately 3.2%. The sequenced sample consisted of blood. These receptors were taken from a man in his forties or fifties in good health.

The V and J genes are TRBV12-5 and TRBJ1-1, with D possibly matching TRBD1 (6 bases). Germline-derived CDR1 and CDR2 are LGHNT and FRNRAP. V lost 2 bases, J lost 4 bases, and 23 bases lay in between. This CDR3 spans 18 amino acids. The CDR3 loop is CASGLIMSGARGGTEAFF. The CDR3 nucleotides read TGTGCTAGTGGTTTGATCATGTCGGGGGCCCGGGGTGGCACTGAAGCTTTCTTT. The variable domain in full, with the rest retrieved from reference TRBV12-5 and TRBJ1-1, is DARVTQTPRHKVTEMGQEVTMRCQPILGHNTVFWYRQTMMQGLELLAYFRNRAPLDDSGMPKDRFSAEMPDATLATLKIQPSEPRDSAVYFCASGLIMSGARGGTEAFFGQGTRLTVV.

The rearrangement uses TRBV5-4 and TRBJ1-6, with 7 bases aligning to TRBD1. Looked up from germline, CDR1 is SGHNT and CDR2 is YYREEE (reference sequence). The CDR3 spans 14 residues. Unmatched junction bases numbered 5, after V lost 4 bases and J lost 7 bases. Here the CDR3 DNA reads TGTGCCAGCAGCCCGGGACAGCTGAATTCACCCCTCCACTTT. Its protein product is CASSPGQLNSPLHF.

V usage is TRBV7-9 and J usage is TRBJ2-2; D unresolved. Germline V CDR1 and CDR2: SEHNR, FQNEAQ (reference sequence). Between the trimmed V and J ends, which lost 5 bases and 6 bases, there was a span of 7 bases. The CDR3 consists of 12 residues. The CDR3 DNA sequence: TGTGCCAGCAGCCCTATGGCCGGGGAGCTGTTTTTT. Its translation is CASSPMAGELFF.

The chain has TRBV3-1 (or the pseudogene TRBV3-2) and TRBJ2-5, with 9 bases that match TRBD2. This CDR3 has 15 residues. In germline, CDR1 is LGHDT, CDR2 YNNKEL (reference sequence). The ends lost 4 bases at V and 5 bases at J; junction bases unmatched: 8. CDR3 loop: CASSPVASGVETQYF. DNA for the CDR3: TGTGCCAGCAGCCCGGTCGCTAGCGGGGTGGAGACCCAGTACTTC.

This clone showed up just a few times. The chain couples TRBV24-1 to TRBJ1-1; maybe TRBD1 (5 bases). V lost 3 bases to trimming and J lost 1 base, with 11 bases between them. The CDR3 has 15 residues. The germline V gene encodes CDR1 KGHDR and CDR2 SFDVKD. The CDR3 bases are TGTGCCACCAGTGATGGGGGACTGCCGAACACTGAAGCTTTCTTT. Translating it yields CATSDGGLPNTEAFF.

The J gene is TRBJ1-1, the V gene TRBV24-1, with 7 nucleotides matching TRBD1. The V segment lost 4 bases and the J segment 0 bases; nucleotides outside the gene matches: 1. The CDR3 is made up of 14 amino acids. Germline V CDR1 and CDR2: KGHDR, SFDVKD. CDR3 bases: TGTGCCACCAGTGAAGGACAGGTGAACACTGAAGCTTTCTTT. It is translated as CATSEGQVNTEAFF.

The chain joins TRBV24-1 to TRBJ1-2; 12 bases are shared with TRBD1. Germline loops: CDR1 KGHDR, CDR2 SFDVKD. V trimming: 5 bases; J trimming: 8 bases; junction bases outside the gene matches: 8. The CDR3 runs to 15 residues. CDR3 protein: CATSGPGQGAEGYTF. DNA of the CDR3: TGTGCCACCAGTGGTCCGGGACAGGGGGCGGAGGGCTACACCTTC.

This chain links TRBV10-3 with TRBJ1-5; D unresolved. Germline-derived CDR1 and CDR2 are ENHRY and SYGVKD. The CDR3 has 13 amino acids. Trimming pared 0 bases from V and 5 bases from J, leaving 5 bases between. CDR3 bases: TGTGCCATCAGTGAGTCGGAGGATCAGCCCCAGCATTTT. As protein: CAISESEDQPQHF.

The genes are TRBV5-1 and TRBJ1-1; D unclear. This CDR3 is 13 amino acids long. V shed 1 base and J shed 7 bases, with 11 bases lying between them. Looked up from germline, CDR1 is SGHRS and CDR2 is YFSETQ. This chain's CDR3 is CASSLTPSGEAFF. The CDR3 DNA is TGCGCCAGCAGCTTGACCCCCTCAGGTGAAGCTTTCTTT.

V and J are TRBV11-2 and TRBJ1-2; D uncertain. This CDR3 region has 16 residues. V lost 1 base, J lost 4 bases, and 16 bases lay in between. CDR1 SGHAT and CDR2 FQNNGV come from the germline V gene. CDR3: CASSLANSPDGYGYTF. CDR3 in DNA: TGTGCCAGCAGCTTAGCGAACTCACCGGACGGCTATGGCTACACCTTC.

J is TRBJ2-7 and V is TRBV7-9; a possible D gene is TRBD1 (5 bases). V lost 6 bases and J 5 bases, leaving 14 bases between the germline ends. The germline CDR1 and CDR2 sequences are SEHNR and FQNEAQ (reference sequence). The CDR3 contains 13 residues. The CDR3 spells CASSSDRINEQYF. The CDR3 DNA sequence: TGTGCCAGCAGTAGTGACAGAATCAACGAGCAGTACTTC.

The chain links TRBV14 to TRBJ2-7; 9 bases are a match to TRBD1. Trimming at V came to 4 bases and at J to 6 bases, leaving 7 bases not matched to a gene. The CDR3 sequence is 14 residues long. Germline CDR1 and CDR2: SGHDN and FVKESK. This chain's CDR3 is CASSLQGASSEQYF. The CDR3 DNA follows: TGTGCCAGCAGCCTACAGGGGGCCAGTAGCGAGCAGTACTTC. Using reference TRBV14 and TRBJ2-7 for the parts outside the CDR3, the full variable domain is EAGVTQFPSHSVIEKGQTVTLRCDPISGHDNLYWYRRVMGKEIKFLLHFVKESKQDESGMPNNRFLAERTGGTYSTLKVQPAELEDSGVYFCASSLQGASSEQYFGPGTRLTVT.

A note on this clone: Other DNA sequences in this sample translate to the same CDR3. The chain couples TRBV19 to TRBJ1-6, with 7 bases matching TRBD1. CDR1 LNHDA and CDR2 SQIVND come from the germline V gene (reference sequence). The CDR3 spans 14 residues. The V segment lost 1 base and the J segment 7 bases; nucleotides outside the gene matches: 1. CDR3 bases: TGTGCCAGTAGTATAGGACAGGGCAATTCACCCCTCCACTTT. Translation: CASSIGQGNSPLHF.

CDR3 nucleotides: TGTGCCACCAGTGATTTTCCCCAGGGCTGGGATACGCAGTATTTT. Translation: CATSDFPQGWDTQYF. The chain uses TRBV24-1 and TRBJ2-3, with D possibly TRBD1 on 5 matching bases. The CDR3 has 15 residues. Germline loops: CDR1 KGHDR, CDR2 SFDVKD. Trimming shortened V by 1 base and J by 6 bases, and 13 bases separated the two germline ends.

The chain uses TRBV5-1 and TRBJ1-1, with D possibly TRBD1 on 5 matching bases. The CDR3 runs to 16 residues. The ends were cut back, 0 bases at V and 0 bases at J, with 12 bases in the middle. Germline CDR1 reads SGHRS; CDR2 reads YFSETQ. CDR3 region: CASSLGGGSMNTEAFF. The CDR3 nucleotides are TGCGCCAGCAGCTTGGGGGGCGGATCTATGAACACTGAAGCTTTCTTT.

The CDR3 region has the DNA TGTGCCAGTAGTATAGACAGGGGCATAATCTACGAGCAGTACTTC. Residues: CASSIDRGIIYEQYF. This sequence joins TRBV19 and TRBJ2-7; D is perhaps TRBD1 (6 bases). Germline values: CDR1 LNHDA, CDR2 SQIVND (reference sequence). This CDR3 spans 15 amino acids. V gave up 0 bases and J gave up 3 bases, with 12 bases separating them.

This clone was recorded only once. The CDR3 bases are TGTGCCAGCAGCTTTGTCTTGGGCCCCCTCCGGAAGACCCAGTACTTC. It specifies CASSFVLGPLRKTQYF. The rearrangement links TRBV7-9 to TRBJ2-5; no clear D gene. V was clipped by 3 bases and J by 6 bases, with 20 bases between them. This CDR3 is built from 16 residues. CDR1 SEHNR and CDR2 FQNEAQ come from the germline V gene (reference sequence).

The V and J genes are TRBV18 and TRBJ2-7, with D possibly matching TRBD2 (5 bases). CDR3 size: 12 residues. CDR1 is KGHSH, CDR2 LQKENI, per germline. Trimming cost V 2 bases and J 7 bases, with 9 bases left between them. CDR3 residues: CASSPGGWEQYF. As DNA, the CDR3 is TGTGCCAGCTCACCAGGAGGATGGGAGCAGTACTTC.